This record covers a single T cell receptor beta chain. The antigen is not known. At one end the junction does not follow the germline gene, possibly because of a read error. Using RNA template, CDR3s of TCR alpha and beta were amplified with iRepertoire arm-PCR. One entry per CDR3 protein results from TCRdb running MiXCR on the multiplex PCR reads. Among roughly 200,000 distinct CDR3 sequences, 32% were seen once, and the ten largest hold roughly a fifth. The data are from a study of glioma-infiltrating T cells. Study-wide points: Only very few CDR3 sequences appeared in both tissue and blood.

The length of the CDR3 is 16 residues. In germline, CDR1 is MGHRA, CDR2 YSYEKL. The sequence came from a human donor with low-grade glioma or glioblastoma, undergoing nonglioma brain surgery, or in good health (not recorded which). This rearrangement joins TRBV4-1 to TRBJ2-2; D not resolved. The sample comprised glioma tissue, nonneoplastic brain tissue, or PBMCs (not recorded which). CDR3 in amino acids: CAGSQEGPPNTGELFF. CDR3 coding DNA: TGCGCCGGCAGCCAAGAAGGGCCCCCGAACACCGGGGAGCTGTTTTTT.